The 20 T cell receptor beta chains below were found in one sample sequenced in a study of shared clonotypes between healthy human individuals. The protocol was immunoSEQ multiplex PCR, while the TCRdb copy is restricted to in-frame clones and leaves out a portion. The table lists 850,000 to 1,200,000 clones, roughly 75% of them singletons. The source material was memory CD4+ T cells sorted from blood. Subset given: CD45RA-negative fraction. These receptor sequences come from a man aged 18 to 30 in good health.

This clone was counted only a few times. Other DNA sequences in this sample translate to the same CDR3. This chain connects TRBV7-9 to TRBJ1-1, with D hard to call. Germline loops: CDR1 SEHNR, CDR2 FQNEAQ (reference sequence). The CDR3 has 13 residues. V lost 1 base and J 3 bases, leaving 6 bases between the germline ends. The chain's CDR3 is CASSLGGHTEAFF. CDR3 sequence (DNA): TGTGCCAGCAGCTTAGGAGGGCACACTGAAGCTTTCTTT.

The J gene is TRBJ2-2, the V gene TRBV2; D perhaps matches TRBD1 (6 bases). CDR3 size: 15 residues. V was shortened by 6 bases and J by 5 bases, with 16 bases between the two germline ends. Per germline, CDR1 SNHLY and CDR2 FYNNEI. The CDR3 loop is CASRGLQGATGELFF. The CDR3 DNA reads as TGTGCCAGCAGGGGTCTACAGGGTGCGACCGGGGAGCTGTTTTTT.

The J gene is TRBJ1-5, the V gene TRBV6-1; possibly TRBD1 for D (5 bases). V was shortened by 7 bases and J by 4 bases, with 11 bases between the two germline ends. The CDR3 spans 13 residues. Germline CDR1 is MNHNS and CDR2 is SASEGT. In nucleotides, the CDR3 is TGTGCCAGCACCGGGACCAAAAATCAGCCCCAGCATTTT. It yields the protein CASTGTKNQPQHF.

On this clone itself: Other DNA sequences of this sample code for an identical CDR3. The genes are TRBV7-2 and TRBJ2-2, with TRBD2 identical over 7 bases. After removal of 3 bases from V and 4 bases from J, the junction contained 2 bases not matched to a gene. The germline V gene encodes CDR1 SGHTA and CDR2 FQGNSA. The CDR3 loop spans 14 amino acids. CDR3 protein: CASSFSGGTGELFF. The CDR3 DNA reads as TGTGCCAGCAGCTTCTCGGGAGGCACCGGGGAGCTGTTTTTT.

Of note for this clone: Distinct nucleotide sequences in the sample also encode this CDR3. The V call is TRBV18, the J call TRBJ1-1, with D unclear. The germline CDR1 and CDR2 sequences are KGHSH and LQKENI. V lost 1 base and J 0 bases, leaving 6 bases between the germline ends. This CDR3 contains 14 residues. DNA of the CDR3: TGTGCCAGCTCACCACAGGGAGTGAACACTGAAGCTTTCTTT. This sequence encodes CASSPQGVNTEAFF.

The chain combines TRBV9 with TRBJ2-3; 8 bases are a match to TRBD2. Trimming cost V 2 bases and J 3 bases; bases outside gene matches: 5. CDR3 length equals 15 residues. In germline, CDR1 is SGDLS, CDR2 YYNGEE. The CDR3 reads CASSVGGVWTDTQYF. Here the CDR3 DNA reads TGTGCCAGCAGCGTCGGGGGGGTCTGGACAGATACGCAGTATTTT.

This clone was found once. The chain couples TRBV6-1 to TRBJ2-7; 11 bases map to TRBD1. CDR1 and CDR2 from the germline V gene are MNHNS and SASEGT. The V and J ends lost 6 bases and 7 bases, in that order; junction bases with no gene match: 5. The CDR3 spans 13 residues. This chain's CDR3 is CASRGQGAWEQYF. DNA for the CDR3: TGTGCCAGCAGAGGACAGGGGGCTTGGGAGCAGTACTTC.

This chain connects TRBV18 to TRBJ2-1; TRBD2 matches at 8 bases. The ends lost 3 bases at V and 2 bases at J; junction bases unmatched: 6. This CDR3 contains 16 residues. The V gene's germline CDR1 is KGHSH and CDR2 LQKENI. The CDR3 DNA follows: TGTGCCAGCTCACCCCTTAGCGGGACGACCTACAATGAGCAGTTCTTC. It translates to CASSPLSGTTYNEQFF.

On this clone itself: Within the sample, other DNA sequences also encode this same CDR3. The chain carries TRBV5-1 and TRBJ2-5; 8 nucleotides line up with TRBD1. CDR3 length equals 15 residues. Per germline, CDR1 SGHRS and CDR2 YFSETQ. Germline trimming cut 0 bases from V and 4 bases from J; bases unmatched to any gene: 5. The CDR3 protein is CASSLGTGGRETQYF. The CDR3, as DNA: TGCGCCAGCAGCTTGGGCACAGGGGGAAGAGAGACCCAGTACTTC.

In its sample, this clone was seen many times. CDR3 sequence (DNA): TGTGCCATCAGGGGGTCACAGGGGAGTCAGCCCCAGCATTTT. This translates into CAIRGSQGSQPQHF. The V call is TRBV10-3, the J call TRBJ1-5, with 7 nucleotides matching TRBD1. CDR3 size: 14 residues. Germline loops: CDR1 ENHRY, CDR2 SYGVKD. Unmatched junction bases numbered 8, after V lost 6 bases and J lost 6 bases.

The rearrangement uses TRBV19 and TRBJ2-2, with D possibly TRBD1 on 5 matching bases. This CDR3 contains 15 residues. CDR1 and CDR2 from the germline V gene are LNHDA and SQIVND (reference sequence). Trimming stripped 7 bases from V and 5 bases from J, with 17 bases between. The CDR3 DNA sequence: TGTGCCAGTACCAGGGCCATCGTCCCAACCGGGGAGCTGTTTTTT. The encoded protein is CASTRAIVPTGELFF.

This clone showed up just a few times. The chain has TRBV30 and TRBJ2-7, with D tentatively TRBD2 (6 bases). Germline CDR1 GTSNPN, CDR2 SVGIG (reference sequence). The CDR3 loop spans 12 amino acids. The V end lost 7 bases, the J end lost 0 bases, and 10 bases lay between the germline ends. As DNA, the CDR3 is TGTGCCTTCTCACTAGCCTCCTACGAGCAGTACTTC. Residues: CAFSLASYEQYF. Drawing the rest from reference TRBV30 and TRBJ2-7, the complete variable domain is SQTIHQWPATLVQPVGSPLSLECTVEGTSNPNLYWYRQAAGRGLQLLFYSVGIGQISSEVPQNLSASRPQDRQFILSSKKLLLSDSGFYLCAFSLASYEQYFGPGTRLTVT.

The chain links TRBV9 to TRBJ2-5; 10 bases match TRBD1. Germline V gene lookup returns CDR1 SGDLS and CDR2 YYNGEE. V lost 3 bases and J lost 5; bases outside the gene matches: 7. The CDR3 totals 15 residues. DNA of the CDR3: TGTGCCAGCAGCGGGGGGGACAGGGGCTTGGAGACCCAGTACTTC. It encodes CASSGGDRGLETQYF.

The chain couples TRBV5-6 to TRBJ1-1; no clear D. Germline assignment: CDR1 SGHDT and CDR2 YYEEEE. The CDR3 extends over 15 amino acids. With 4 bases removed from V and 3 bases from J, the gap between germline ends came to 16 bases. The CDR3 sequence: CASSGGGVLDTEAFF. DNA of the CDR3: TGTGCCAGCAGCGGAGGCGGGGTGTTAGACACTGAAGCTTTCTTT.

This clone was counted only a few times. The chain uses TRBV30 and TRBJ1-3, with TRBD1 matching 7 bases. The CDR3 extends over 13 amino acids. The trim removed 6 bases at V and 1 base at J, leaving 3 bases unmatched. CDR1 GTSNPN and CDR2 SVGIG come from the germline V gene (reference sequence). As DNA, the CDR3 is TGTGCCTGTGGGGGACAGTCTGGAAACACCATATATTTT. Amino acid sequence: CACGGQSGNTIYF. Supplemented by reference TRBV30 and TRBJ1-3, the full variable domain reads SQTIHQWPATLVQPVGSPLSLECTVEGTSNPNLYWYRQAAGRGLQLLFYSVGIGQISSEVPQNLSASRPQDRQFILSSKKLLLSDSGFYLCACGGQSGNTIYFGEGSWLTVV.

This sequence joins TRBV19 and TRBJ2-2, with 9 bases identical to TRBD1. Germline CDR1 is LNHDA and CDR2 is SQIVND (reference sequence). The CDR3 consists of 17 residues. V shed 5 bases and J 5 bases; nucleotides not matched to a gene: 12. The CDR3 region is CASSPFTGGRWTGELFF. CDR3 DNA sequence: TGTGCCAGTAGTCCATTTACAGGGGGCCGGTGGACCGGGGAGCTGTTTTTT.

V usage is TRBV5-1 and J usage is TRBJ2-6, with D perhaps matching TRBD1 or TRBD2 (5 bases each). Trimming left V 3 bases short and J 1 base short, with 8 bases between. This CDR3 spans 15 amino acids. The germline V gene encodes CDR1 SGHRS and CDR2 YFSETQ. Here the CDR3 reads CASSWDPSGANVLTF. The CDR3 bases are TGCGCCAGCAGCTGGGACCCATCTGGGGCCAACGTCCTGACTTTC.

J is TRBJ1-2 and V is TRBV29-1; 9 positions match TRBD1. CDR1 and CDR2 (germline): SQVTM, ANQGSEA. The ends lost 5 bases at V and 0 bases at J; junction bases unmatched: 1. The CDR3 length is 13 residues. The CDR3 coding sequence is TGCAGCGTTAGACAGGGGGCTAACTATGGCTACACCTTC. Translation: CSVRQGANYGYTF.

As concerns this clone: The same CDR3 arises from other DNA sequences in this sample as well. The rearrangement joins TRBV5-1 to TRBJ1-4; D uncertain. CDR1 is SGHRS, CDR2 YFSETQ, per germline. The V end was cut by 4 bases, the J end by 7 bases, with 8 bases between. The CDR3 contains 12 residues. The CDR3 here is CASSPRGEKLFF. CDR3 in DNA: TGCGCCAGCAGCCCCCGGGGTGAAAAACTGTTTTTT.

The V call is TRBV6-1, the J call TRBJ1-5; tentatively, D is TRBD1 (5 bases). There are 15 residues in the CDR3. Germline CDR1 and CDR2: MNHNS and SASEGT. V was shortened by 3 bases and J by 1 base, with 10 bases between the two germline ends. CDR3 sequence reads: CASSEGTASNQPQHF. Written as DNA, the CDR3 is TGTGCCAGCAGTGAGGGGACTGCGAGCAATCAGCCCCAGCATTTT.